The 18 T cell receptor beta chains presented below share a single source sample, sequenced in a study of cytomegalovirus exposure and HLA in healthy donors. Both 60 Vbeta primers and 13 Jbeta primers went into the PCR. Sequencing used immunoSEQ multiplex PCR; TCRdb keeps in-frame clones, though not all of them. This table has under 200,000 clones, roughly 90% appearing once. Specimen: PBMCs. The receptors were gathered from a woman under 30 in good health and CMV-seronegative.

This chain connects TRBV6-5 to TRBJ1-1; TRBD1 aligns across 7 bases. Per the germline V gene, CDR1 is MNHEY and CDR2 is SVGAGI. Trimming at V came to 0 bases and at J to 6 bases, leaving 7 bases not matched to a gene. CDR3 length equals 15 residues. The CDR3 DNA sequence: TGTGCCAGCAGTTACTCCAACAGGGGCGACGCTGAAGCTTTCTTT. The encoded protein is CASSYSNRGDAEAFF.

The chain couples TRBV20-1 to TRBJ2-3; maybe TRBD1 (5 bases). The CDR3 extends over 11 amino acids. Between the trimmed V and J ends, which lost 5 bases and 6 bases, there was a span of 9 bases. Germline V gene lookup returns CDR1 DFQATT and CDR2 SNEGSKA (reference sequence). DNA of the CDR3: TGCAGTGCTGAGTCAGGGGATACGCAGTATTTT. This codes for CSAESGDTQYF.

The chain has TRBV28 and TRBJ2-7, with a possible D match to TRBD1 (6 bases). The germline gives CDR1 MDHEN, CDR2 SYDVKM. CDR3 size: 13 residues. The V gene lost 6 bases and the J gene lost 1 base, with 10 bases spanning the gap. CDR3 bases: TGTGCCAGCAGGGACAGTTCTTCCTACGAGCAGTACTTC. Amino acid sequence: CASRDSSSYEQYF.

This clone occurred a few times. This sequence joins TRBV5-4 and TRBJ2-7, with TRBD2 identical over 7 bases. V lost 1 base, J lost 5 bases, and 3 bases stayed unmatched. The CDR3 consists of 13 residues. Germline V gives CDR1 SGHNT, CDR2 YYREEE (reference sequence). The CDR3 here is CASSLSGRDEQYF. CDR3 in DNA: TGTGCCAGCAGCTTGTCAGGGAGGGACGAGCAGTACTTC.

This clone came up once. The J gene is TRBJ2-2, the V gene TRBV6-4, with 7 bases lining up with TRBD2. The CDR3 sequence is 15 residues long. The germline gives CDR1 MRHNA, CDR2 SNTAGT. Trimming took 7 bases from V and 6 from J; bases not matched to a gene: 11. Here the CDR3 reads CASKSFGGSAGELFF. The CDR3 nucleotides are TGTGCCAGCAAGAGCTTCGGGGGGTCGGCCGGGGAGCTGTTTTTT.

The chain uses TRBV6-1 and TRBJ1-3; D perhaps matches TRBD1 (5 bases). CDR3 length: 15 residues. Germline CDR1 MNHNS, CDR2 SASEGT. Trimming took off 5 bases at V and 3 bases at J, with 14 bases between the two ends. CDR3 bases: TGTGCCAGCAGTCTTGGGGGGGATGGTGGAAACACCATATATTTT. This gives the protein CASSLGGDGGNTIYF.

The V and J genes are TRBV28 and TRBJ1-1; possible D gene TRBD1, 6 bases. From germline, CDR1 is MDHEN and CDR2 SYDVKM. The CDR3 covers 14 residues. Trimming pared 4 bases from V and 9 bases from J, leaving 18 bases between. CDR3 in amino acids: CASSYSGTPAKAFF. The CDR3 coding sequence is TGTGCCAGCAGTTACAGCGGGACACCGGCCAAAGCTTTCTTT.

The CDR3 is CASTDRGKNEKLFF. The CDR3 coding sequence is TGTGCCAGCACCGACAGGGGAAAGAATGAAAAACTGTTTTTT. The chain joins TRBV6-5 to TRBJ1-4, with 8 bases fitting TRBD1. CDR3 size: 14 residues. After removal of 7 bases from V and 5 bases from J, the junction contained 6 bases not matched to a gene. Per the germline V gene, CDR1 is MNHEY and CDR2 is SVGAGI.

The gene calls are TRBV29-1 and TRBJ1-6; D is unresolved. Germline V gene data show CDR1 as SQVTM and CDR2 as ANQGSEA. Trimming stripped 4 bases from V and 8 bases from J, with 15 bases between. CDR3 length: 14 amino acids. The CDR3 region is CSVADGVRDSPLHF. The CDR3 bases are TGCAGCGTTGCCGACGGGGTAAGGGATTCACCCCTCCACTTT.

The chain employs TRBV4-1 and TRBJ1-4, with 7 positions matching TRBD1. The germline V gene encodes CDR1 MGHRA and CDR2 YSYEKL. V lost 0 bases and J lost 4; bases outside the gene matches: 11. This CDR3 has 18 amino acids. For the CDR3, the DNA is TGCGCCAGCAGCCAAGATTCTATCCGGGACAGAAGTAATGAAAAACTGTTTTTT. Translated, it gives CASSQDSIRDRSNEKLFF.

J is TRBJ1-1 and V is TRBV6-1; TRBD1 might be the D (5 bases). The CDR3 spans 13 residues. Germline-derived CDR1 and CDR2 are MNHNS and SASEGT. Trimming cost V 8 bases and J 2 bases, with 12 bases left between them. CDR3 nucleotides: TGTGCCAGCGGTCAGGGTTATAACACTGAAGCTTTCTTT. This encodes CASGQGYNTEAFF.

DNA for the CDR3: TGTGCCAGTATAGAGGGGGATGAGCAGTTCTTC. This gives the protein CASIEGDEQFF. The chain recombines TRBV19 with TRBJ2-1, with D perhaps matching TRBD1 (6 bases). Per germline, CDR1 LNHDA and CDR2 SQIVND (reference sequence). Trimming cost V 7 bases and J 8 bases, with 9 bases left between them. The CDR3 consists of 11 residues.

This chain links TRBV19 with TRBJ2-6, with TRBD1 matching over 9 bases. This CDR3 is built from 17 residues. Trimming took 3 bases from V and 1 from J; bases not matched to a gene: 4. Germline-derived CDR1 and CDR2 are LNHDA and SQIVND (reference sequence). The CDR3 is CASSIGTGSSGANVLTF. As DNA, the CDR3 is TGTGCCAGTAGTATTGGGACAGGGTCGTCTGGGGCCAACGTCCTGACTTTC.

CDR3 DNA sequence: TGTGCCATCAGTGAGTCGGTTAGGGGGGAGACCCAGTACTTC. It specifies CAISESVRGETQYF. The chain employs TRBV10-3 and TRBJ2-5; TRBD1 is a possible D gene (6 bases). This CDR3 has 14 residues. Per germline, CDR1 ENHRY and CDR2 SYGVKD. The ends were cut back, 0 bases at V and 5 bases at J, with 10 bases in the middle.

The chain carries TRBV7-9 and TRBJ1-5; TRBD1 aligns across 8 bases. CDR1 and CDR2 from the germline V gene are SEHNR and FQNEAQ (reference sequence). The length of the CDR3 is 14 residues. Trimming at V came to 5 bases and at J to 9 bases, leaving 9 bases not matched to a gene. The CDR3 spells CASSLGQGLGPQHF. DNA of the CDR3: TGTGCCAGCAGCCTTGGACAGGGTCTCGGGCCCCAGCATTTT.

The chain is built from TRBV27 and TRBJ2-1; a weak D match, TRBD1 (5 bases). V was clipped by 3 bases and J by 12 bases, with 21 bases between them. Germline V gives CDR1 MNHEY, CDR2 SMNVEV (reference sequence). The CDR3 loop spans 15 amino acids. CDR3 DNA: TGTGCCAGCAGTTTGGACACTTTAGCCTCGTCAGGGCAGTTCTTC. Translation: CASSLDTLASSGQFF.

The chain carries TRBV18 and TRBJ2-5; TRBD1 aligns across 7 bases. Per germline, CDR1 KGHSH and CDR2 LQKENI. The CDR3 has 14 residues. V dropped 2 bases and J dropped 3; count of bases not matched to a gene: 3. The CDR3 DNA reads TGTGCCAGCTCACCATGGGACAGCGAAGAGACCCAGTACTTC. Translating gives CASSPWDSEETQYF.

This clone occurred a few times. The V call is TRBV5-1, the J call TRBJ1-4; 7 positions agree with TRBD1. Germline CDR1 is SGHRS and CDR2 is YFSETQ. The V gene end was trimmed by 4 bases and the J gene end by 7 bases; junction bases not matched to a gene: 10. The CDR3 runs 15 residues. The CDR3 sequence is CASSDVQGLSEKLFF. The CDR3 DNA follows: TGCGCCAGCAGCGACGTACAGGGGTTGAGTGAAAAACTGTTTTTT. The full variable domain, its missing parts supplied by reference TRBV5-1 and TRBJ1-4, is KAGVTQTPRYLIKTRGQQVTLSCSPISGHRSVSWYQQTPGQGLQFLFEYFSETQRNKGNFPGRFSGRQFSNSRSEMNVSTLELGDSALYLCASSDVQGLSEKLFFGSGTQLSVL.